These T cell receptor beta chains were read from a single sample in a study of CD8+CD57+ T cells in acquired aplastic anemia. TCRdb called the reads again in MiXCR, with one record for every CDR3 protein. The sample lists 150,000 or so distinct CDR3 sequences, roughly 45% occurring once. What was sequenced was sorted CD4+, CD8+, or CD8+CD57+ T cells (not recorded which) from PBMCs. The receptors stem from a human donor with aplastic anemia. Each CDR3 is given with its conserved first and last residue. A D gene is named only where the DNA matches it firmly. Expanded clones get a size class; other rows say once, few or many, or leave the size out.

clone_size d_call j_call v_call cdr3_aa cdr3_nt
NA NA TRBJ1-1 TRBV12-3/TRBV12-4 CASSRKIMNTEAFF TGTGCCAGCAGCAGAAAGATCATGAACACTGAAGCTTTCTTT
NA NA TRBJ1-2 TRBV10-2 CASSLEYRANYGYTF TGCGCCAGCAGTCTCGAATACAGAGCTAACTATGGCTACACCTTC
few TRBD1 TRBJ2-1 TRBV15 CATSRVTGGSLYNEQFF TGTGCCACCAGCAGAGTGACAGGGGGTAGTCTCTACAATGAGCAGTTCTTC
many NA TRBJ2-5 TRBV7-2 CASSLAREETQYF TGTGCCAGCAGCTTAGCTAGGGAGGAGACCCAGTACTTC
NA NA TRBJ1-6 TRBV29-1 CSVGTLGSPLHF TGCAGCGTTGGGACACTTGGTTCACCCCTCCACTTT
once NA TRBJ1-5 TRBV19 CASSIGDRNQPQHF TGTGCCAGTAGTATAGGAGATCGCAATCAGCCCCAGCATTTT
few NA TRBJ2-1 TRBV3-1 CASSHQAVYNEQFF TGTGCCAGCAGCCACCAGGCCGTGTACAATGAGCAGTTCTTC
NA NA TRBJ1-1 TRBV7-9 CASSLAGWAGEAFF TGTGCCAGCAGCTTAGCGGGCTGGGCGGGTGAAGCTTTCTTT
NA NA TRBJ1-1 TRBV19 CASRFGATEAFF TGTGCCAGTCGTTTTGGGGCGACTGAAGCTTTCTTT
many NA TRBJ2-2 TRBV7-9 CASGSGLNTGELFF TGTGCCAGCGGCTCGGGTTTGAACACCGGGGAGCTGTTTTTT
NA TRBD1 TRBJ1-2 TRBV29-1 CSVGKGQGSLYGYTF TGCAGCGTCGGAAAGGGACAGGGCTCTCTCTATGGCTACACCTTC
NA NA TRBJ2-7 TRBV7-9 CASSPGGAHEQYF TGTGCCAGCAGCCCAGGGGGGGCCCACGAGCAGTACTTC
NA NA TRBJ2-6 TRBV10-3 CAISENQGSPGANVLTF TGTGCCATCAGTGAGAATCAGGGTAGCCCTGGGGCCAACGTCCTGACTTTC
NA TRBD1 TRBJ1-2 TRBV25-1 CASGNRGGYTF TGTGCCAGTGGGAACAGGGGTGGCTACACCTTC
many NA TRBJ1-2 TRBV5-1 CASSSGQRINYGYTF TGCGCCAGCAGCTCTGGACAGCGAATAAACTATGGCTACACCTTC
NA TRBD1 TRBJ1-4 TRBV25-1 CASGNRERGHEKLFF TGTGCCAGCGGCAACCGTGAGAGGGGGCATGAAAAACTGTTTTTT
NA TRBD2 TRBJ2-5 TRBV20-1 CSARVVSGGPQETQYF TGCAGTGCTAGAGTGGTTAGCGGGGGACCCCAAGAGACCCAGTACTTC
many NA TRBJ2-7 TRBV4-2 CASSQEQRSYEQYF TGTGCCAGCAGCCAAGAACAGCGAAGCTACGAGCAGTACTTC
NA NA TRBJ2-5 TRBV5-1 CASSLSEGQYQETQYF TGCGCCAGCAGCTTGTCGGAGGGACAATACCAAGAGACCCAGTACTTC
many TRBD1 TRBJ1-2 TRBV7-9 CASGLAQGGGYTF TGTGCCAGCGGCTTAGCACAGGGGGGTGGCTACACCTTC
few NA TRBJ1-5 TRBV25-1 CASSDVSDYSNQPQHF TGTGCCAGCAGTGATGTGTCCGATTATAGCAATCAGCCCCAGCATTTT
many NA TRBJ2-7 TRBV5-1 CASSLQGYPYEQYF TGCGCCAGCAGTTTACAGGGTTACCCTTACGAGCAGTACTTC
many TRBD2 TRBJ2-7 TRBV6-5 CASSYPSGQAAYEQYF TGTGCCAGCAGTTACCCTAGCGGGCAGGCCGCCTACGAGCAGTACTTC
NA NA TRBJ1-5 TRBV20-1 CSAARGTYSNQPQHF TGCAGTGCTGCTCGGGGAACCTATAGCAATCAGCCCCAGCATTTT
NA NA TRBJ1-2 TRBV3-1 CASSQEESLRWRGYTF TGTGCCAGCAGCCAAGAAGAGTCCCTCAGATGGAGAGGCTACACCTTC
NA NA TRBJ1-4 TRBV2 CASSPGRQVQKPFF TGTGCCAGCAGCCCCGGTCGTCAAGTGCAAAAACCGTTTTTT
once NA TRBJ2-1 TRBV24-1 CASSLVGGGRDEQFF TGCGCCAGCAGCTTGGTAGGGGGAGGGAGGGATGAGCAGTTCTTC
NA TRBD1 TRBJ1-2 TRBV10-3 CAISTWTGVGGYTF TGTGCCATCAGTACATGGACAGGGGTGGGTGGCTACACCTTC
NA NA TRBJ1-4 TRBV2 CASSEGAAREKLFF TGTGCCAGCAGTGAGGGGGCCGCCAGGGAAAAACTGTTTTTT
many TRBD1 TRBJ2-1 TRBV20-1 CSARLRGLAYNEQFF TGCAGTGCCCGACTAAGGGGGCTGGCCTACAATGAGCAGTTCTTC
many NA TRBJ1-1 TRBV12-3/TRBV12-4 CASSPVSEAFF TGTGCCAGCAGCCCAGTATCTGAAGCTTTCTTT
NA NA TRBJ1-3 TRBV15 CATSSRGSVGNTIYF TGTGCCACCAGCAGCAGGGGATCTGTGGGAAACACCATATATTTT
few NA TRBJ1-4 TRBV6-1 CASSIFRATNEKLFF TGTGCCAGCAGCATTTTCAGGGCAACTAATGAAAAACTGTTTTTT
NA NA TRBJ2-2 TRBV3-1 CASWVIPNGELFF TGTGCCAGCTGGGTCATTCCGAACGGGGAGCTGTTTTTT
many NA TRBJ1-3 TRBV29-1 CSVGNGNTIYF TGCAGCGTTGGGAACGGAAACACCATATATTTT
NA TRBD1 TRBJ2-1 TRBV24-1 CATSDQRQGQSNEQFF TGTGCCACCAGTGACCAGCGACAGGGCCAGTCCAATGAGCAGTTCTTC
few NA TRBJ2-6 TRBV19 CASKRYSGANVLTF TGTGCCAGTAAAAGGTACTCTGGGGCCAACGTCCTGACTTTC
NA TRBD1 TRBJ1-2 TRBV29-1 CSVEGQGWSYTF TGCAGCGTTGAGGGACAGGGTTGGAGCTACACCTTC
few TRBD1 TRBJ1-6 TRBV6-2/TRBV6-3 CASSYAHGSGQENSPLHF TGTGCCAGCAGTTACGCCCACGGCTCGGGACAGGAGAATTCACCCCTCCACTTT
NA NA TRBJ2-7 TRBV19 CAWSFTSSYEQYF TGTGCCTGGAGTTTCACTAGTTCCTACGAGCAGTACTTC
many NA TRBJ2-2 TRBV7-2 CASSSGVRPGELFF TGTGCCAGCAGCTCCGGAGTGAGACCCGGGGAGCTGTTTTTT
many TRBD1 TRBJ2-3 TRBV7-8 CASSLTAGGSTDTQYF TGTGCCAGCAGTCTTACGGCAGGGGGAAGCACAGATACGCAGTATTTT
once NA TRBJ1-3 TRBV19 CASSYPGNTIYF TGTGCCAGTAGTTACCCTGGAAACACCATATATTTT
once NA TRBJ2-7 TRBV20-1 CSARDTYEQYF TGCAGTGCTAGGGACACCTACGAGCAGTACTTC
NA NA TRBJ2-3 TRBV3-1 CASSQDQLSTDTQYF TGTGCCAGCAGCCAAGATCAACTGAGCACAGATACGCAGTATTTT
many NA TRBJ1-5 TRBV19 CASSTIRLVSNQPQHF TGTGCCAGTAGTACAATCAGGTTAGTTAGCAATCAGCCCCAGCATTTT